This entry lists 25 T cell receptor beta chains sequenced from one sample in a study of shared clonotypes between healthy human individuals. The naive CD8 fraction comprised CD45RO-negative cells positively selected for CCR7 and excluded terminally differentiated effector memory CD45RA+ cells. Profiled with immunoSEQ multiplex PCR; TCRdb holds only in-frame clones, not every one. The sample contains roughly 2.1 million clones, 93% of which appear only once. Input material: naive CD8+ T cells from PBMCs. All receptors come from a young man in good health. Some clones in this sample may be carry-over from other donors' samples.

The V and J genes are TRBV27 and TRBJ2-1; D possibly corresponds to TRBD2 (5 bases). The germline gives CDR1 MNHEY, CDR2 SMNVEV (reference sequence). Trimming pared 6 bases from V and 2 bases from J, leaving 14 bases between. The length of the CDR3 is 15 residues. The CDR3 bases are TGTGCCAGCAGCCCGACCGGGATTACCTACAATGAGCAGTTCTTC. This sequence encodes CASSPTGITYNEQFF.

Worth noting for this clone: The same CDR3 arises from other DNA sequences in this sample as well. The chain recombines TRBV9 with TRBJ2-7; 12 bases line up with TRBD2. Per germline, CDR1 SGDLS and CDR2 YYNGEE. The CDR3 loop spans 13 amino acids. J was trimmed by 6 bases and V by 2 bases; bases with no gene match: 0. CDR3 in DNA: TGTGCCAGCAGCGTGACTAGCGGGAGCGAGCAGTACTTC. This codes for CASSVTSGSEQYF.

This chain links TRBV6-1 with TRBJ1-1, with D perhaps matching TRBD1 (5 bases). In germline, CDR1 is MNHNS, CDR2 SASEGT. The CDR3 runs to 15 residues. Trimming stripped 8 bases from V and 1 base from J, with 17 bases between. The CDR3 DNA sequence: TGTGCCAGCTGCTGTTTTGGACACAGGAACACTGAAGCTTTCTTT. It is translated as CASCCFGHRNTEAFF.

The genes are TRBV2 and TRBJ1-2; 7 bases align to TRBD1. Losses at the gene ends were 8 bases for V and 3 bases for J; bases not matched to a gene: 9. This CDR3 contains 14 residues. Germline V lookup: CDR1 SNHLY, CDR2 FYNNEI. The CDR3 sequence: CASVGQATHYGYTF. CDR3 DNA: TGTGCCAGCGTCGGACAGGCTACGCACTATGGCTACACCTTC. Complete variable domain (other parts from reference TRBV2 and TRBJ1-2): EPEVTQTPSHQVTQMGQEVILRCVPISNHLYFYWYRQILGQKVEFLVSFYNNEISEKSEIFDDQFSVERPDGSNFTLKIRSTKLEDSAMYFCASVGQATHYGYTFGSGTRLTVV.

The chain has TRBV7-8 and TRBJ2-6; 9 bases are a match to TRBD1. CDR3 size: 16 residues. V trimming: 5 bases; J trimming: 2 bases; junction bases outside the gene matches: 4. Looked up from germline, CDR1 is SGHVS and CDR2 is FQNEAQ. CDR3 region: CASSPDRGPGANVLTF. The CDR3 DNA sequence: TGTGCCAGCAGCCCGGACAGGGGTCCTGGGGCCAACGTCCTGACTTTC. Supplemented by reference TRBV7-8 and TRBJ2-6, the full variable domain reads GAGVSQSPRYKVAKRGQDVALRCDPISGHVSLFWYQQALGQGPEFLTYFQNEAQLDKSGLPSDRFFAERPEGSVSTLKIQRTQQEDSAVYLCASSPDRGPGANVLTFGAGSRLTVL.

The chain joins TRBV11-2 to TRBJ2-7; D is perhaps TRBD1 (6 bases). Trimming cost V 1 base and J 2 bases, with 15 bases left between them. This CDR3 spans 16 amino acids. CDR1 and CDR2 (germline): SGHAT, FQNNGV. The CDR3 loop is CASSLVARGLAYEQYF. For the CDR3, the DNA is TGTGCCAGCAGCTTAGTAGCTAGGGGGTTAGCCTACGAGCAGTACTTC.

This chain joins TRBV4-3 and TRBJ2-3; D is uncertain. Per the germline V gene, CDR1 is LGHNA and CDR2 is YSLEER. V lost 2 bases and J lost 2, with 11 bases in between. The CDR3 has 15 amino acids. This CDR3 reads CASSQHQGPTDTQYF. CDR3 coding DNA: TGCGCCAGCAGCCAACACCAAGGGCCCACAGATACGCAGTATTTT.

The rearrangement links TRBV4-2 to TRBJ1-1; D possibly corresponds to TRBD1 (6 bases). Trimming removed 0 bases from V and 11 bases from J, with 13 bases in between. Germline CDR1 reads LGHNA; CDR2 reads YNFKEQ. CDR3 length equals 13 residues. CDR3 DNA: TGTGCCAGCAGCCAAGATCTCGGAAGGGGGGCTTTCTTT. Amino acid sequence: CASSQDLGRGAFF.

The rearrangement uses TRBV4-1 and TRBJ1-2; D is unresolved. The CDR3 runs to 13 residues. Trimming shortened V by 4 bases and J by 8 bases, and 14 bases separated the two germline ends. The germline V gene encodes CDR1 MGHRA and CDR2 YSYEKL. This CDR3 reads CASSPGPVGGYTF. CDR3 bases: TGCGCCAGCAGCCCCGGACCCGTGGGGGGCTACACCTTC.

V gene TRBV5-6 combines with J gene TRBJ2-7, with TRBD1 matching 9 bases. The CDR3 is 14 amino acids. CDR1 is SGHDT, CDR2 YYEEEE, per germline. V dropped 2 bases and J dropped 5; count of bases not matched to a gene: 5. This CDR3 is CASSLGTGFNEQYF. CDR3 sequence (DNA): TGTGCCAGCAGCTTAGGGACAGGGTTTAACGAGCAGTACTTC.

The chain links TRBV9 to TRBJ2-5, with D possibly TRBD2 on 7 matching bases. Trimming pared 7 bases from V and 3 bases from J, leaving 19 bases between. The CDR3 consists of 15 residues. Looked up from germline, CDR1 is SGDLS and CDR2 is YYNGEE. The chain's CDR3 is CASGGRLAGEETQYF. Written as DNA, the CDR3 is TGTGCCAGCGGGGGCAGGCTGGCGGGGGAAGAGACCCAGTACTTC.

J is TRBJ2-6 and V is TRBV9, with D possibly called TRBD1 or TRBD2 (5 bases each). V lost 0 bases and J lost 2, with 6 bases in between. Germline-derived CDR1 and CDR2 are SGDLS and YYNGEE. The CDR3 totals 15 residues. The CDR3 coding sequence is TGTGCCAGCAGCGTAGTGGGGGCTGGGGCCAACGTCCTGACTTTC. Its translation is CASSVVGAGANVLTF.

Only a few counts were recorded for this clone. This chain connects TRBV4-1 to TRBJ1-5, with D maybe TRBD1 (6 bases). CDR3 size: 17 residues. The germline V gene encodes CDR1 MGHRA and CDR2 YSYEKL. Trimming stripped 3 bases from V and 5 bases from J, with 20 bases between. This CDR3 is CASSHYPAGATDQPQHF. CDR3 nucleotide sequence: TGCGCCAGCAGCCACTACCCGGCAGGGGCGACTGATCAGCCCCAGCATTTT.

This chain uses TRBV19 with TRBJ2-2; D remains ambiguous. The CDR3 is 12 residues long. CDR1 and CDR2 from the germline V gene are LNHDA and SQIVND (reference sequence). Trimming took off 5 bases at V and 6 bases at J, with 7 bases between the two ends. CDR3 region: CASSDMSGELFF. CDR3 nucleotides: TGTGCCAGTAGTGACATGTCCGGGGAGCTGTTTTTT.

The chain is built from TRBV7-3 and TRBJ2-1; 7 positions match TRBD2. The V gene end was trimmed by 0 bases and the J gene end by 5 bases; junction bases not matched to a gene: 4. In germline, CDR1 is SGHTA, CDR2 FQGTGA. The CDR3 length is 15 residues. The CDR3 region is CASSLTGLPNNEQFF. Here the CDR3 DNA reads TGTGCCAGCAGCTTAACGGGACTACCTAACAATGAGCAGTTCTTC.

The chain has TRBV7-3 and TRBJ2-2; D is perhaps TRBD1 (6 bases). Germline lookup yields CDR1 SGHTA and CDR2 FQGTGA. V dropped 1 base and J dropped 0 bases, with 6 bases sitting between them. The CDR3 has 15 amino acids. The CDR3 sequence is CASSLNRANTGELFF. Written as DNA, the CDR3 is TGTGCCAGCAGCTTAAACAGGGCGAACACCGGGGAGCTGTTTTTT.

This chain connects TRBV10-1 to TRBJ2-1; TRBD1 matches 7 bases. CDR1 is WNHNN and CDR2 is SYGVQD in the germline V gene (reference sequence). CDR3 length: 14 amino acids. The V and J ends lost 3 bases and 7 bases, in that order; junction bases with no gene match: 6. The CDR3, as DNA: TGCGCCAGCAGTGATGACAGGGCTGATAATGAGCAGTTCTTC. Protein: CASSDDRADNEQFF.

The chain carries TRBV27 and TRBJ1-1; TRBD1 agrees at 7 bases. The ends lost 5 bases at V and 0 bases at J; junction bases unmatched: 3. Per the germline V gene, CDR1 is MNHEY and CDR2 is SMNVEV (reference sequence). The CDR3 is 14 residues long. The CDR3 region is CASSQGQLNTEAFF. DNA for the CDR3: TGTGCCAGCAGTCAGGGACAGCTGAACACTGAAGCTTTCTTT.

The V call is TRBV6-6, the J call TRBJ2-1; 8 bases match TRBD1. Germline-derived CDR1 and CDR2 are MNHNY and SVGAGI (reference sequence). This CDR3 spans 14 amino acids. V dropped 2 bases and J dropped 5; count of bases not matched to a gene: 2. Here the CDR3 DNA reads TGTGCCAGCAGTTACCCGGACAGGGACAATGAGCAGTTCTTC. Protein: CASSYPDRDNEQFF.

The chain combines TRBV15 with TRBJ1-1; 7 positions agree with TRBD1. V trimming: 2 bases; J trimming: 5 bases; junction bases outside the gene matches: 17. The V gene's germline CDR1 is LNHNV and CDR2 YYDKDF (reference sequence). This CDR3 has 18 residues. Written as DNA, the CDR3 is TGTGCCACCAGCAGATGGGAACAGGGGCCGCCACGAAGTACTGAAGCTTTCTTT. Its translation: CATSRWEQGPPRSTEAFF. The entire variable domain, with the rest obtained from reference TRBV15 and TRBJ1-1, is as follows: DAMVIQNPRYQVTQFGKPVTLSCSQTLNHNVMYWYQQKSSQAPKLLFHYYDKDFNNEADTPDNFQSRRPNTSFCFLDIRSPGLGDTAMYLCATSRWEQGPPRSTEAFFGQGTRLTVV.

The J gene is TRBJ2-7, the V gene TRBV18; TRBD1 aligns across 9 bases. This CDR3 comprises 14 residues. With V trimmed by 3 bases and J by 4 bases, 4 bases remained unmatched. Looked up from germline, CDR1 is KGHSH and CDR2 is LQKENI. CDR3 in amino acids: CASSPDRGAYEQYF. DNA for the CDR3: TGTGCCAGCTCACCTGACAGGGGGGCGTACGAGCAGTACTTC.

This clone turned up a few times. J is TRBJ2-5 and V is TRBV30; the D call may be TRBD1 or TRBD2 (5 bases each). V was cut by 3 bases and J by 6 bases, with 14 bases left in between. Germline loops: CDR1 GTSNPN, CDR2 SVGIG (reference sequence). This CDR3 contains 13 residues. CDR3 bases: TGTGCCTGGAGGGGACGGCCTAGGAAGACCCAGTACTTC. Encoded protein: CAWRGRPRKTQYF.

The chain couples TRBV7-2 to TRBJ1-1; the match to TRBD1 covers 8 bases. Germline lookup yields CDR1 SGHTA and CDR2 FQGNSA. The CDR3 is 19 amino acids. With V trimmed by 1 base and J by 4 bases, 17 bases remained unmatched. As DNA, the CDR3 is TGTGCCAGCAGCTTAGAGGGAGGGAGACAGGGGATGTGGGGCACTGAAGCTTTCTTT. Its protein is CASSLEGGRQGMWGTEAFF.

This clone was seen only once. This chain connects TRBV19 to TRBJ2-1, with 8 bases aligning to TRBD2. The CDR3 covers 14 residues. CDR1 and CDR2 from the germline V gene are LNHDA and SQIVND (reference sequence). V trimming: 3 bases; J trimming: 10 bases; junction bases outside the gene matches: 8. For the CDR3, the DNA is TGTGCCAGTAGTATTGGTTTGACTAGCGCAGAGCAGTTCTTC. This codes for CASSIGLTSAEQFF. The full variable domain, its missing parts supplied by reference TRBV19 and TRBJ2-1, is DGGITQSPKYLFRKEGQNVTLSCEQNLNHDAMYWYRQDPGQGLRLIYYSQIVNDFQKGDIAEGYSVSREKKESFPLTVTSAQKNPTAFYLCASSIGLTSAEQFFGPGTRLTVL.

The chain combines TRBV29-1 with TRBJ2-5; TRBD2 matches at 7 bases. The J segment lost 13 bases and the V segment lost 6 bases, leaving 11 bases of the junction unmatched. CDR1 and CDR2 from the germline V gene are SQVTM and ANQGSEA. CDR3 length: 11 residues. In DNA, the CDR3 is TGCAGCGTCCATACTAGCGTGGGGTGGTACTTC. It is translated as CSVHTSVGWYF. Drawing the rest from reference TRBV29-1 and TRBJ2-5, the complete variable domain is SAVISQKPSRDICQRGTSLTIQCQVDSQVTMMFWYRQQPGQSLTLIATANQGSEATYESGFVIDKFPISRPNLTFSTLTVSNMSPEDSSIYLCSVHTSVGWYFGPGTRLLVL.